The 7 T cell receptor beta chains reported below all come from one sample, sequenced in a study of T cell repertoires in cytomegalovirus infection. Using its own MiXCR run on the reads, TCRdb lists one record per CDR3 protein. In the table there are more than 400,000 distinct CDR3 sequences, around 27% of which are singletons. Sequenced material: PBMCs. Every receptor here comes from a human donor in good health (CMV status not recorded). Some clones in this sample may be carry-over from other donors' samples.

In its sample, this clonotype was seen a few times. The J gene is TRBJ1-2, the V gene TRBV7-2; the D is unclear. The CDR3 is 13 amino acids. Germline V gives CDR1 SGHTA, CDR2 FQGNSA. V gave up 7 bases and J gave up 1 base, with 10 bases separating them. DNA for the CDR3: TGTGCCAGCACCCCGGGAATTAACTATGGCTACACCTTC. Protein: CASTPGINYGYTF.

The chain recombines TRBV29-1 with TRBJ2-1; 10 nucleotides match TRBD2. J lost 14 bases, V lost 8 bases, and 15 bases had no gene match. CDR1 and CDR2 (germline): SQVTM, ANQGSEA. This CDR3 region has 13 residues. The CDR3 sequence: CSLRTSGDGREFF. DNA of the CDR3: TGCAGCCTTCGGACTAGCGGAGACGGTAGGGAGTTCTTC.

This clonotype was seen more than once but under ten times. Here the CDR3 reads CATGTSGRWGLMADTQYF. The CDR3 nucleotides are TGTGCCACTGGGACTAGCGGGAGGTGGGGACTAATGGCAGATACGCAGTATTTT. This rearrangement joins TRBV10-3 to TRBJ2-3; 15 nucleotides align to TRBD2. CDR1 and CDR2 from the germline V gene are ENHRY and SYGVKD. The CDR3 consists of 18 residues. V shed 10 bases, J shed 4 bases, and the junction held 15 bases outside the gene matches.

The chain has TRBV12-3 or TRBV12-4 and TRBJ1-5; TRBD1 agrees at 8 bases. V lost 3 bases and J lost 6; bases outside the gene matches: 7. This CDR3 spans 15 amino acids. CDR3 region: CASSFRTGFGQPQHF. The CDR3 nucleotides read TGTGCCAGCAGTTTCAGGACAGGGTTTGGTCAGCCCCAGCATTTT.

The chain uses TRBV19 and TRBJ1-5, with D uncertain. CDR3 length: 17 residues. V lost 4 bases and J 2 bases, leaving 18 bases between the germline ends. CDR1 is LNHDA, CDR2 SQIVND, per germline (reference sequence). CDR3 nucleotides: TGTGCCAGTAGTAAGGACCGCGCGCGACGGGGCAATCAGCCCCAGCATTTT. Residues: CASSKDRARRGNQPQHF.

This clonotype was counted a few times. This chain joins TRBV12-3 or TRBV12-4 and TRBJ2-7, with TRBD2 identical over 7 bases. The CDR3 is made up of 12 amino acids. Losses at the gene ends were 5 bases for V and 6 bases for J; bases not matched to a gene: 4. CDR3: CASSRGGGEQYV. The CDR3 DNA sequence: TGTGCCAGCAGTCGCGGGGGAGGCGAGCAGTACGTC.

This clonotype was counted between two and nine times. The rearrangement uses TRBV28 and TRBJ1-1, with D uncertain. The germline CDR1 and CDR2 sequences are MDHEN and SYDVKM. V was trimmed by 3 bases and J by 1 base, leaving 6 bases between them. The CDR3 length is 13 residues. CDR3 nucleotide sequence: TGTGCCAGCAGTTTTGTGGGGAACACTGAAGCTTTCTTT. This sequence encodes CASSFVGNTEAFF.